The present entry profiles one T cell receptor (beta chain) with its context. Antigen specificity is unknown. These data belong to a study of T-cell memory formation after mild COVID-19. As for the study in general: The study found TCR clusters largely donor specific. Whole-study results and caveats: Second-wave clones with a day 37 peak had unconfirmed SARS-CoV-2 specificity.

The germline gives CDR1 DFQATT, CDR2 SNEGSKA (reference sequence). CDR3 length: 12 amino acids. V dropped 6 bases and J dropped 3 bases, with 10 bases sitting between them. TCRdb ran MiXCR on the 5' RACE reads and lists one entry per CDR3 protein. Here the sample spans approximately 290,000 distinct CDR3 sequences, roughly a fifth being singletons. This clonotype originated in a man aged 18 to 29 who had mild COVID-19 (a few samples of this study predate the infection). Cell type and time point are not known. The source material was PBMCs or a T cell subset sorted from them (not recorded which). The rearrangement links TRBV20-1 to TRBJ2-3; D not certain. CDR3 amino acids: CSARQQTDTQYF. DNA of the CDR3: TGCAGTGCCAGACAACAAACAGATACGCAGTATTTT.